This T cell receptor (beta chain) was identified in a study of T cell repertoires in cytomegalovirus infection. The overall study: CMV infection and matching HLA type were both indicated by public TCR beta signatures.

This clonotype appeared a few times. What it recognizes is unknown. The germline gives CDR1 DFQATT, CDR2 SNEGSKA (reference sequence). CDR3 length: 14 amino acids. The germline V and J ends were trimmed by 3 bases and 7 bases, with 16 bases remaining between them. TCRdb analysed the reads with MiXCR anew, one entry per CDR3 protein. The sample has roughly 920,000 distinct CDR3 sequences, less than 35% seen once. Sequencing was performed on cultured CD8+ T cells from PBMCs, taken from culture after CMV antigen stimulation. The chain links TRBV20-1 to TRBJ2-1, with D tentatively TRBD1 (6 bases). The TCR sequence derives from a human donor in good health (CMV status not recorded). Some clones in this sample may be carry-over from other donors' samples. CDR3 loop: CSASYRDLGNEQFF. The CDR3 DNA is TGCAGTGCTAGCTACAGGGACCTAGGAAATGAGCAGTTCTTC.